A single count supports the clone carrying this T cell receptor (beta chain). Original handling: Estimates of nucleated cell counts were drawn from the amplification of reference gene primers. Using immunoSEQ multiplex PCR, the repertoire was profiled, and TCRdb retains in-frame clones only, with some absent. The DNA gave D and trimming, while V, J and clone size come from that table. The table shows 350,000 to 550,000 clones, with around 88% occurring only once. The record originates from a study of blood T cell repertoires in COVID-19. Across the study: From the United States, Italy and Spain came samples of acute and convalescent COVID-19. Sources were T cells, B-cell-depleted T cells, or PBMCs; the material itself was cDNA or gDNA.

The V end was cut by 2 bases, the J end by 2 bases, with 5 bases between. CDR3 length: 12 amino acids. Germline V gives CDR1 SQVTM, CDR2 ANQGSEA. This receptor was taken from a woman aged 25 to 45 with acute or convalescent COVID-19. J is TRBJ2-3 and V is TRBV29-1; D is undetermined. The material sequenced was peripheral blood. Written as DNA, the CDR3 is TGCAGCGTTGAAACAGACACAGATACGCAGTATTTT. As protein: CSVETDTDTQYF.